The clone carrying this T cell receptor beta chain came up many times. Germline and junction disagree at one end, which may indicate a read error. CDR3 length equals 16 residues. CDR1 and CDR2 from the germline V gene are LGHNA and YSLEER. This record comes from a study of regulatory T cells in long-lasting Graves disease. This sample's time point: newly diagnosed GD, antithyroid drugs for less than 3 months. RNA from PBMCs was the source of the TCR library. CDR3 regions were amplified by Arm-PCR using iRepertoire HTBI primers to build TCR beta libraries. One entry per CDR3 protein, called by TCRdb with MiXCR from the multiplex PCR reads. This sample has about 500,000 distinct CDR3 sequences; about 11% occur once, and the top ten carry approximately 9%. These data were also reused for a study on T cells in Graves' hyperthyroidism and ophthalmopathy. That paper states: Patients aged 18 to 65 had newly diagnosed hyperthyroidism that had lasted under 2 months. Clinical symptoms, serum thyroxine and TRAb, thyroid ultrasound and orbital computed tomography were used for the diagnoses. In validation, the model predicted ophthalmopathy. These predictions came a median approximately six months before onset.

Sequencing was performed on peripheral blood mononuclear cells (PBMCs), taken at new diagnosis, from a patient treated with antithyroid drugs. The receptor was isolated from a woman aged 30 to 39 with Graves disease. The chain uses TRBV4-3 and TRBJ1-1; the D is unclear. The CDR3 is CASSQEVVGVGAEAFF. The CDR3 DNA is TGTGCCAGCAGCCAAGAAGTAGTGGGTGTGGGCGCTGAAGCTTTCTTT.